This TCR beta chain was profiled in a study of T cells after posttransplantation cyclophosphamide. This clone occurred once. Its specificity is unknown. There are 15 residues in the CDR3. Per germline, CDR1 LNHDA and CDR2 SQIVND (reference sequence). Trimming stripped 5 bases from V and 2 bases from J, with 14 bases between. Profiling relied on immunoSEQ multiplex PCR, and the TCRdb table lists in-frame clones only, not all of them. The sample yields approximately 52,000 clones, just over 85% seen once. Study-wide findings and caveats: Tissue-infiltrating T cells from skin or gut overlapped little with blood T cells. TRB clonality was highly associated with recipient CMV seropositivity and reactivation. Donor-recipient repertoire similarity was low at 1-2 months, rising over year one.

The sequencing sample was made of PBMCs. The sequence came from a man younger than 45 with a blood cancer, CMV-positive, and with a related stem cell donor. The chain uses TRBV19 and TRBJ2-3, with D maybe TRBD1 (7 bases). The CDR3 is CASSYAGQNTDTQYF. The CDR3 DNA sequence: TGTGCCAGTAGTTATGCGGGACAGAACACAGATACGCAGTATTTT.